The present T cell receptor (beta chain) was sequenced within a study of OX40 agonist ivuxolimab in advanced cancers. Study-wide context: A male proportion of 82.7% was recorded, with mean age roughly 62 years and range roughly 23 to 85.

This CDR3 has 15 amino acids. The germline V gene encodes CDR1 SEHNR and CDR2 FQNEAQ (reference sequence). The germline V and J ends were trimmed by 7 bases and 2 bases, with 17 bases remaining between them. As for this clone: What it binds is unknown.

TCRdb's table, derived via immunoSEQ multiplex PCR, lists solely in-frame clones and lacks some. The table shows 50,000 to 60,000 clones, with approximately 87% occurring only once. Regarding the study as a whole: Expanded clones tended on average to be more numerous among CD8+ T cells than CD4+.

The rearrangement links TRBV7-9 to TRBJ1-2, with D possibly TRBD1 on 5 matching bases. Sequenced here: CD4+ or CD8+ T cells sorted from blood, sampled in a trial of the OX40 agonist ivuxolimab. This TCR was sampled from an adult with an advanced solid tumor such as melanoma, head and neck, liver or kidney cancer. CDR3 bases: TGTGCCAGCATCCTCCCGACAGATGGGAACTATGGCTACACCTTC. Translating it yields CASILPTDGNYGYTF.